The 2 T cell receptor beta chains in this list originate from one sample, sequenced in a study of shared clonotypes between healthy human individuals (dated by TCRdb to between 2020 and 2021). Library prep was done by the immunoSEQ multiplex PCR assay. In TCRdb, the immuneACCESS table is reduced to in-frame sequences with V and J assigned. These tables do not hold every clone; where another copy was compared, an unresolved V gene accounts for under half, and the others remain unexplained. Within this sample are 1,500,000 or so clones, with 98% of them counted one time only. The ten largest account for over 0.3% of the sample. The sample consisted of naive CD4+ T cells sorted from blood. The cell subset or site label corresponds to: CD45RA+ positively selected. The receptor set was obtained from a man aged 25-45 years in good health.

This sequence joins TRBV7-2 and TRBJ1-1, with D unclear. Trimming took off 6 bases at V and 1 base at J, with 9 bases between the two ends. Germline V gene data show CDR1 as SGHTA and CDR2 as FQGNSA. CDR3 length: 13 residues. The DNA for the CDR3 is TGTGCCAGCAGTCTCGAAAAGAACACTGAAGCTTTCTTT. Translated: CASSLEKNTEAFF.

The CDR3 reads CASSEGQADEQYF. DNA for the CDR3: TGTGCCAGCAGTGAAGGGCAAGCGGACGAGCAGTACTTC. The genes are TRBV2 and TRBJ2-7, with D tentatively TRBD2 (5 bases). CDR1 and CDR2 from the germline V gene are SNHLY and FYNNEI. Trimming shortened V by 1 base and J by 5 bases, and 9 bases separated the two germline ends. This CDR3 region has 13 residues.